This entry describes one T cell receptor beta chain. This record belongs to a study of radiation and T cells in renal cell carcinoma. This CDR3 has 13 residues. Germline V gene lookup returns CDR1 MNHEY and CDR2 SVGAGI. The trim removed 5 bases at V and 7 bases at J, leaving 3 bases unmatched. The protocol was immunoSEQ multiplex PCR, while the TCRdb copy is restricted to in-frame clones and leaves out a portion. Among 40,000 to 60,000 clones, about 80% were seen once, and the ten largest hold about a third. The time point: baseline pretreatment blood. This sample's treatment: 15 Gy SBRT to primary tumor, nephrectomy 4 weeks later.

The receptor was derived from a woman between 65 and 79 years old with renal cell carcinoma. This chain joins TRBV6-5 and TRBJ2-1; TRBD2 matches at 9 bases. The sequencing used blood, collected from a patient whose treatment included radiotherapy and nephrectomy. Here the CDR3 reads CASSTGLANEQFF. CDR3 nucleotide sequence: TGTGCCAGCAGTACGGGACTAGCTAATGAGCAGTTCTTC.